One sample yielded the 14 T cell receptor beta chains listed below, sequenced in a study of T cell responses to AZD1222 COVID-19 vaccine. Assay: immunoSEQ multiplex PCR; the TCRdb copy retains only in-frame clones and omits some. This table has 100,000 to 150,000 clones, about 89% appearing once. The sequencing here drew on peripheral blood, taken on day 0 of AZD1222 vaccination. These receptors were obtained from an adult in good health.

This clone has more than one count but fewer than ten. The chain employs TRBV27 and TRBJ2-7; 8 nucleotides match TRBD1. The V gene's germline CDR1 is MNHEY and CDR2 SMNVEV (reference sequence). This CDR3 is 15 amino acids long. J lost 4 bases, V lost 4 bases, and 9 bases had no gene match. The CDR3 DNA sequence: TGTGCCAGCAGTTCCCGGGACAGGTTCTTGTACGAGCAGTACTTC. Translated: CASSSRDRFLYEQYF.

The CDR3 reads CATSREPDRARGYTF. Written as DNA, the CDR3 is TGTGCCACCAGCAGAGAACCTGACAGGGCAAGGGGCTACACCTTC. The rearrangement links TRBV15 to TRBJ1-2; 7 bases map to TRBD1. CDR1 and CDR2 (germline): LNHNV, YYDKDF (reference sequence). The V segment lost 0 bases and the J segment 8 bases; nucleotides outside the gene matches: 9. The CDR3 has 15 amino acids.

The rearrangement links TRBV19 to TRBJ1-5; TRBD1 might be the D (5 bases). V lost 11 bases, J lost 4 bases, and 24 bases lay in between. The CDR3 covers 16 residues. Germline V lookup: CDR1 LNHDA, CDR2 SQIVND (reference sequence). The CDR3 is CARNLLPGTANQPQHF. Written as DNA, the CDR3 is TGTGCCCGCAACCTTTTGCCGGGGACGGCGAATCAGCCCCAGCATTTT.

This clone showed up just once. V is TRBV28 and J is TRBJ2-7; no definite D call. Trimming stripped 6 bases from V and 0 bases from J, with 9 bases between. CDR1 and CDR2 from the germline V gene are MDHEN and SYDVKM. The CDR3 sequence is 13 residues long. Written as DNA, the CDR3 is TGTGCCAGCAGCCTCGAGAGCTCCTACGAGCAGTACTTC. Translating gives CASSLESSYEQYF.

The chain combines TRBV5-1 with TRBJ1-2, with D maybe TRBD1 (5 bases). The length of the CDR3 is 15 residues. Trimming stripped 4 bases from V and 6 bases from J, with 19 bases between. Looked up from germline, CDR1 is SGHRS and CDR2 is YFSETQ. The CDR3 DNA reads as TGCGCCAGCAGCCCGCCATCAGGGTCGGGCGATGGCTACACCTTC. Its translation: CASSPPSGSGDGYTF.

The chain is built from TRBV14 and TRBJ2-4; D is perhaps TRBD2 (5 bases). Germline CDR1 reads SGHDN; CDR2 reads FVKESK. The CDR3 has 14 amino acids. Trimming removed 2 bases at V and 6 bases at J, with 11 bases between. The CDR3 coding sequence is TGTGCCAGCAGCCAACGGAACGGAGGAAACATTCAGTACTTC. Protein sequence: CASSQRNGGNIQYF.

The genes are TRBV7-9 and TRBJ1-1; D is undetermined. Germline V gene sequence: CDR1 SEHNR, CDR2 FQNEAQ (reference sequence). This CDR3 comprises 11 residues. Trimming took 2 bases from V and 5 from J, leaving 3 bases between them. CDR3 sequence: CASSLFTEAFF. In DNA form, the CDR3 reads TGTGCCAGCAGCTTATTTACTGAAGCTTTCTTT.

The V call is TRBV7-8, the J call TRBJ2-1, with 10 nucleotides matching TRBD2. The V segment lost 6 bases and the J segment 4 bases; nucleotides outside the gene matches: 0. The CDR3 length is 13 residues. Germline V gene lookup returns CDR1 SGHVS and CDR2 FQNEAQ. The CDR3, as DNA: TGTGCCAGCAGGACTAGCGGGTACAATGAGCAGTTCTTC. Translating gives CASRTSGYNEQFF.

The chain couples TRBV3-1 (or the pseudogene TRBV3-2) to TRBJ1-2; tentatively, D is TRBD1 (5 bases). Trimming shortened V by 4 bases and J by 2 bases, and 17 bases separated the two germline ends. This CDR3 is 16 amino acids long. Germline V gene data show CDR1 as LGHDT and CDR2 as YNNKEL (reference sequence). CDR3 sequence (DNA): TGTGCCAGCAGCCGACTTGTGGGGGGAGGAAACTATGGCTACACCTTC. Encoded protein: CASSRLVGGGNYGYTF.

The count of this clone is one. The V call is TRBV6-5, the J call TRBJ1-5; weak D call: TRBD1 (5 bases). The CDR3 covers 14 residues. In germline, CDR1 is MNHEY, CDR2 SVGAGI. The ends were cut back, 6 bases at V and 2 bases at J, with 11 bases in the middle. The CDR3 DNA sequence: TGTGCCAGCAGCGGGGACGTGGGCAATCAGCCCCAGCATTTT. It is translated as CASSGDVGNQPQHF.

This clone was detected only once. This chain connects TRBV30 to TRBJ2-2; TRBD2 agrees at 12 bases. CDR3 size: 17 residues. Germline-derived CDR1 and CDR2 are GTSNPN and SVGIG (reference sequence). V lost 3 bases, J lost 2 bases, and 7 bases stayed unmatched. CDR3 loop: CAWSTGLAGRNTGELFF. In DNA form, the CDR3 reads TGTGCCTGGAGCACAGGACTAGCGGGACGTAACACCGGGGAGCTGTTTTTT.

Only a few counts were recorded for this clone. The rearrangement uses TRBV27 and TRBJ2-2; TRBD1 matches at 8 bases. CDR1 MNHEY and CDR2 SMNVEV come from the germline V gene (reference sequence). V dropped 8 bases and J dropped 2; count of bases not matched to a gene: 4. The CDR3 runs to 14 residues. CDR3 nucleotides: TGTGCCAGCGGGCAGGGGGCCAACACCGGGGAGCTGTTTTTT. Protein: CASGQGANTGELFF.

As concerns this clone: The junction differs from germline at one of its ends, possibly a read error. V gene TRBV7-7 combines with J gene TRBJ2-7; D gene ambiguous. The CDR3 is 13 amino acids. CDR1 is SSHAT, CDR2 FNYEAQ, per germline (reference sequence). In DNA, the CDR3 is TGTGCTAGCAGCTTAGGGTTCTCCTACGAGCAGTACTTC. This encodes CASSLGFSYEQYF.

This clone came up once. The V gene is TRBV7-8, the J gene TRBJ1-1, with 7 nucleotides matching TRBD1. The CDR3 has 15 amino acids. V was pared by 7 bases and J by 1 base, with 9 bases of the junction left unmatched. Looked up from germline, CDR1 is SGHVS and CDR2 is FQNEAQ. CDR3 sequence (DNA): TGTGCCAGCACTCGACAGGGAGCATCGAACACTGAAGCTTTCTTT. Translating gives CASTRQGASNTEAFF.